A selection of T cell receptor beta chains follows, all from one sample in a study of blood T cell dynamics during melanoma immunotherapy. Profiled with immunoSEQ multiplex PCR; TCRdb holds only in-frame clones, not every one. The sample includes approximately 13,000 clones, approximately 86% of them seen just once. Sequencing was performed on blood, taken from a patient treated with checkpoint blockade. Receptors originate from a human donor with melanoma. Both conserved end residues are part of each CDR3. The D gene is left open where the match is weak.

v_call: TRBV7-3; d_call: .; cdr3_length: 14; cdr3_aa: CASSPALLTDTQYF
v_call: TRBV18; d_call: .; cdr3_length: 16; cdr3_aa: CASSPPGLSGHTEAFF
v_call: TRBV9; d_call: TRBD2; cdr3_length: 14; cdr3_aa: CASSPTSGYNEQFF
v_call: TRBV5-1; d_call: .; cdr3_length: 14; cdr3_aa: CASTFGVYTGELFF
v_call: TRBV2; d_call: TRBD2; cdr3_length: 16; cdr3_aa: CASRTGTSGFTDTQYF
v_call: TRBV9; d_call: TRBD2; cdr3_length: 16; cdr3_aa: CASSAGLAGGRTEQFF
v_call: TRBV6-1; d_call: TRBD1; cdr3_length: 14; cdr3_aa: CASSVDYGTGEQYF
v_call: TRBV7-8; d_call: .; cdr3_length: 11; cdr3_aa: CASRYGETQYF
v_call: TRBV5-8; d_call: .; cdr3_length: 14; cdr3_aa: CASRRTGNTGELFF
v_call: TRBV5-1; d_call: .; cdr3_length: 14; cdr3_aa: CASSLAVKGAEAFF
v_call: TRBV7-2; d_call: TRBD2; cdr3_length: 15; cdr3_aa: CASSASGTRAETQYF
v_call: TRBV7-8; d_call: TRBD2; cdr3_length: 16; cdr3_aa: CASSRRTSGSGDTQYF
v_call: TRBV5-1; d_call: TRBD2; cdr3_length: 14; cdr3_aa: CASSLAGLQETQYF
v_call: TRBV7-2; d_call: TRBD2; cdr3_length: 16; cdr3_aa: CASSSSGLAGRETQYF
v_call: TRBV6-1; d_call: TRBD1; cdr3_length: 13; cdr3_aa: CASRDREPYEQYF
v_call: TRBV13; d_call: TRBD2; cdr3_length: 14; cdr3_aa: CASSIASGGWELFF
v_call: TRBV18; d_call: .; cdr3_length: 12; cdr3_aa: CASSPQGTEAFF
v_call: TRBV10-2; d_call: TRBD2; cdr3_length: 17; cdr3_aa: CASSDPGASGGGETQYF
v_call: TRBV5-6; d_call: .; cdr3_length: 16; cdr3_aa: CASSLMSIPYNSPLHF
v_call: TRBV27; d_call: TRBD1; cdr3_length: 16; cdr3_aa: CASSPRQGATLYEQYF
v_call: TRBV13; d_call: .; cdr3_length: 13; cdr3_aa: CASSFQHSHTQYF
v_call: TRBV5-1; d_call: .; cdr3_length: 13; cdr3_aa: CASSQGNTGELFF
v_call: TRBV4-1; d_call: .; cdr3_length: 15; cdr3_aa: CASSQQGHQNYEQYF
v_call: TRBV5-5; d_call: .; cdr3_length: 15; cdr3_aa: CASSLGTNTNEKLFF
v_call: TRBV7-9; d_call: .; cdr3_length: 14; cdr3_aa: CASSLDSGWYGYTF
v_call: TRBV5-1; d_call: .; cdr3_length: 14; cdr3_aa: CASSGVSYNSPLHF
v_call: TRBV6-6; d_call: TRBD2; cdr3_length: 16; cdr3_aa: CASRPNGGGAVDTQYF
v_call: TRBV12-5; d_call: .; cdr3_length: 16; cdr3_aa: CASAPAPGTLQETQYF
v_call: TRBV6-4; d_call: .; cdr3_length: 13; cdr3_aa: CASRATELETQYF
v_call: TRBV7-2; d_call: .; cdr3_length: 15; cdr3_aa: CASSFLQGLGSPLHF
v_call: TRBV5-1; d_call: TRBD2; cdr3_length: 16; cdr3_aa: CASSFSTSGQGETQYF
v_call: TRBV29-1; d_call: .; cdr3_length: 12; cdr3_aa: CSVRDTDQPQHF
v_call: TRBV9; d_call: .; cdr3_length: 14; cdr3_aa: CASSVAQSGYEQYF
v_call: TRBV11-2; d_call: .; cdr3_length: 15; cdr3_aa: CASSLRGTLQNTQYF
v_call: TRBV28; d_call: .; cdr3_length: 14; cdr3_aa: CASSSLGLPNEQFF
v_call: TRBV7-9; d_call: TRBD2; cdr3_length: 17; cdr3_aa: CASSSKRLAGGYNEQFF
v_call: TRBV11-2; d_call: .; cdr3_length: 14; cdr3_aa: CASSLDEGRTEAFF
v_call: TRBV28; d_call: TRBD1; cdr3_length: 15; cdr3_aa: CATSDRGRNTYGYTF
v_call: TRBV21-1; d_call: .; cdr3_length: 12; cdr3_aa: CASSKGTYEQYF
v_call: TRBV6-5; d_call: .; cdr3_length: 15; cdr3_aa: CASRAAVSNTGELFF
v_call: TRBV18; d_call: .; cdr3_length: 13; cdr3_aa: CASSPLRGESLFF
v_call: TRBV6-1; d_call: .; cdr3_length: 12; cdr3_aa: CASRYSLSEQYF
v_call: TRBV5-4; d_call: .; cdr3_length: 14; cdr3_aa: CASSIELAGDEQFF
v_call: TRBV30; d_call: .; cdr3_length: 13; cdr3_aa: CAWSRAGTQPQHF
v_call: TRBV7-9; d_call: TRBD1; cdr3_length: 15; cdr3_aa: CASSSQGARGNTIYF
v_call: TRBV7-8; d_call: .; cdr3_length: 15; cdr3_aa: CASSLARAEYGIQYF
v_call: TRBV14; d_call: .; cdr3_length: 14; cdr3_aa: CASSPRLGPGTQYF
v_call: TRBV20-1; d_call: .; cdr3_length: 11; cdr3_aa: CSAREDYGYTF
v_call: TRBV10-2; d_call: .; cdr3_length: 13; cdr3_aa: CASSESRQNIQYF
v_call: TRBV11-3; d_call: .; cdr3_length: 15; cdr3_aa: CASSLESGDNYEQYF
v_call: TRBV4-1; d_call: .; cdr3_length: 16; cdr3_aa: CASSQDRVSSGNTIYF
v_call: TRBV2; d_call: .; cdr3_length: 18; cdr3_aa: CASSEAQRGARNNQPQHF
v_call: TRBV2; d_call: .; cdr3_length: 16; cdr3_aa: CASSPRPRDGAYEQYF
v_call: TRBV27; d_call: .; cdr3_length: 15; cdr3_aa: CASSLRARAGGELFF
v_call: TRBV25-1; d_call: .; cdr3_length: 12; cdr3_aa: CASMREAGELFF
v_call: TRBV15; d_call: TRBD2; cdr3_length: 20; cdr3_aa: CATSREVLSYGLADYNEQFF
v_call: TRBV5-1; d_call: TRBD1; cdr3_length: 15; cdr3_aa: CASSLEGQGADTQYF